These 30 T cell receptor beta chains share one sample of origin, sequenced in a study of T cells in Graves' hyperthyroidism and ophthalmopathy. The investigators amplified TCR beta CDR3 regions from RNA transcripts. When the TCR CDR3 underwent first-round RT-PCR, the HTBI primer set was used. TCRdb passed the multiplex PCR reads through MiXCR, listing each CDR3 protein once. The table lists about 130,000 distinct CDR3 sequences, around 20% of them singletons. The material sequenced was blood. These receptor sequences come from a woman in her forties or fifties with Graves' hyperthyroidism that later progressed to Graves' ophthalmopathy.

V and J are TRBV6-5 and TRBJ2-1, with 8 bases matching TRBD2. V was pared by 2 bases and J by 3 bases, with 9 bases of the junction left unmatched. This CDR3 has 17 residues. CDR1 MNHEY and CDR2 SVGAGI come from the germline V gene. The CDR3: CASSYGGPTSGYNEQFF. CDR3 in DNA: TGTGCCAGCAGTTACGGGGGGCCTACTAGCGGCTACAATGAGCAGTTCTTC.

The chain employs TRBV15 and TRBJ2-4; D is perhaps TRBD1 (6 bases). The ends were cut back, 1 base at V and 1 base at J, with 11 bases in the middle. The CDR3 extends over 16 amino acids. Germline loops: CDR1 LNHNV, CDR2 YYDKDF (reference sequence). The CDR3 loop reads CATSRAGGLAKNIQYF. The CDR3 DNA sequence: TGTGCCACCAGCAGAGCTGGGGGCCTCGCCAAAAACATTCAGTACTTC.

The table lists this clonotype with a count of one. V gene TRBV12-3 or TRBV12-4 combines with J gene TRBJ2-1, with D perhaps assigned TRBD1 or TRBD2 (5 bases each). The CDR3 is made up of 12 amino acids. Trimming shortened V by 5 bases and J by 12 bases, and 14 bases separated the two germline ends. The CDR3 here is CASSPGAGVQFF. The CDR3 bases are TGTGCCAGCAGTCCCGGGGCGGGTGTGCAGTTCTTC.

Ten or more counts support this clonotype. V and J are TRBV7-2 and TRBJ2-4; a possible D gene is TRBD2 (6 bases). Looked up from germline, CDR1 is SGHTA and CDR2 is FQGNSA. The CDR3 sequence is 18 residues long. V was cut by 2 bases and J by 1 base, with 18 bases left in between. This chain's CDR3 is CASSLHPPGGSAKNIQYF. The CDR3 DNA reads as TGTGCCAGCAGCTTACACCCCCCCGGGGGAAGCGCCAAAAACATTCAGTACTTC. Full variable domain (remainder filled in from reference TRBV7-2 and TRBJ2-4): GAGVSQSPSNKVTEKGKDVELRCDPISGHTALYWYRQSLGQGLEFLIYFQGNSAPDKSGLPSDRFSAERTGGSVSTLTIQRTQQEDSAVYLCASSLHPPGGSAKNIQYFGAGTRLSVL.

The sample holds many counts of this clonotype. For the CDR3, the DNA is TGCAGTGCGTCCGACAGAAAAGAGACCCAGTACTTC. Translated: CSASDRKETQYF. The chain employs TRBV20-1 and TRBJ2-5; D is possibly TRBD1 (5 bases). The V end lost 6 bases, the J end lost 3 bases, and 11 bases lay between the germline ends. Per the germline V gene, CDR1 is DFQATT and CDR2 is SNEGSKA (reference sequence). The CDR3 is 12 residues long.

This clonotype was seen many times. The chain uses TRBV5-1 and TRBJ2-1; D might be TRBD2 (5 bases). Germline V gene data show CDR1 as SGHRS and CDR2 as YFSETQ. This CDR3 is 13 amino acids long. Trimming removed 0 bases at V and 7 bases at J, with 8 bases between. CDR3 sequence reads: CASSLVSVNEQFF. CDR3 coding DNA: TGCGCCAGCAGCTTGGTTAGCGTGAATGAGCAGTTCTTC. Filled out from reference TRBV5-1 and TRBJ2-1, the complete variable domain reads KAGVTQTPRYLIKTRGQQVTLSCSPISGHRSVSWYQQTPGQGLQFLFEYFSETQRNKGNFPGRFSGRQFSNSRSEMNVSTLELGDSALYLCASSLVSVNEQFFGPGTRLTVL.

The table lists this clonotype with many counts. The DNA for the CDR3 is TGTGCCAGCAGTTCCCGGGACAAGGCTGGAAACACCATATATTTT. It specifies CASSSRDKAGNTIYF. The chain recombines TRBV28 with TRBJ1-3; a possible D gene is TRBD1 (6 bases). The germline CDR1 and CDR2 sequences are MDHEN and SYDVKM. V lost 4 bases to trimming and J lost 2 bases, with 12 bases between them. This CDR3 is built from 15 residues.

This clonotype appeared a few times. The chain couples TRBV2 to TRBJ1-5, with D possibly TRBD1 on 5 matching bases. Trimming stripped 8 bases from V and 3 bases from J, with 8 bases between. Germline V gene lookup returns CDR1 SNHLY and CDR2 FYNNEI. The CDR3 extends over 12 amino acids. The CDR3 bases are TGTGCCAGCGGGGGGACCAATCAGCCCCAGCATTTT. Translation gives CASGGTNQPQHF.

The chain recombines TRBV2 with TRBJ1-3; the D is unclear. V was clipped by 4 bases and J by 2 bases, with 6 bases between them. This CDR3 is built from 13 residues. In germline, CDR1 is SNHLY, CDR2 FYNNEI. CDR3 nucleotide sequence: TGTGCCAGCAGTGGCGACACTGGAAACACCATATATTTT. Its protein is CASSGDTGNTIYF.

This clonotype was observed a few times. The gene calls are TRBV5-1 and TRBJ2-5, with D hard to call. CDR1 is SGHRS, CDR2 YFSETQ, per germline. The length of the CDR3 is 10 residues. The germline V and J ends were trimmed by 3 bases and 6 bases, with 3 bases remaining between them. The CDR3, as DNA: TGCGCCAGCAGCTCTAAGACCCAGTACTTC. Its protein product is CASSSKTQYF. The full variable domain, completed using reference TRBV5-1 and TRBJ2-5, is KAGVTQTPRYLIKTRGQQVTLSCSPISGHRSVSWYQQTPGQGLQFLFEYFSETQRNKGNFPGRFSGRQFSNSRSEMNVSTLELGDSALYLCASSSKTQYFGPGTRLLVL.

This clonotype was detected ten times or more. CDR3 region: CASRPARQGRETQYF. Written as DNA, the CDR3 is TGTGCCAGCAGACCCGCCCGACAGGGTAGGGAGACCCAGTACTTC. The rearrangement joins TRBV27 to TRBJ2-5; the match to TRBD1 covers 7 bases. Germline assignment: CDR1 MNHEY and CDR2 SMNVEV (reference sequence). The V segment lost 6 bases and the J segment 5 bases; nucleotides outside the gene matches: 12. The CDR3 consists of 15 residues.

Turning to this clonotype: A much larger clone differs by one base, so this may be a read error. The CDR3 nucleotides read TGTGCCAGCAATCCCCAGGGAAGGGGGGCCAAAAACATTCAGTACTTC. This encodes CASNPQGRGAKNIQYF. The chain employs TRBV28 and TRBJ2-4; a weak D match, TRBD1 (6 bases). CDR1 is MDHEN and CDR2 is SYDVKM in the germline V gene. The CDR3 has 16 residues. With 7 bases removed from V and 1 base from J, the gap between germline ends came to 17 bases.

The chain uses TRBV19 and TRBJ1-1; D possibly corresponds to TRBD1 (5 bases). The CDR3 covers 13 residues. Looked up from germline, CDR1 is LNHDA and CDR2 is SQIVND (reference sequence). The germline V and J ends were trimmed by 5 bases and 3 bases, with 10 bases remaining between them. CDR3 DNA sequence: TGTGCCAGTAGTGGCCAGGGTTACACTGAAGCTTTCTTT. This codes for CASSGQGYTEAFF. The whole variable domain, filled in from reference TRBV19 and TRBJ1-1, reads DGGITQSPKYLFRKEGQNVTLSCEQNLNHDAMYWYRQDPGQGLRLIYYSQIVNDFQKGDIAEGYSVSREKKESFPLTVTSAQKNPTAFYLCASSGQGYTEAFFGQGTRLTVV.

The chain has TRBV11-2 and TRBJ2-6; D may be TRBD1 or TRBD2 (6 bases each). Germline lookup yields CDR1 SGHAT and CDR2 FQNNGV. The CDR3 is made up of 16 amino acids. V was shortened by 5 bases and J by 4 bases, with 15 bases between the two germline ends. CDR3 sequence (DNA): TGTGCCAGCAGCCCGGGACTGGGGGCGGGGGCCAACGTCCTGACTTTC. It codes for CASSPGLGAGANVLTF.

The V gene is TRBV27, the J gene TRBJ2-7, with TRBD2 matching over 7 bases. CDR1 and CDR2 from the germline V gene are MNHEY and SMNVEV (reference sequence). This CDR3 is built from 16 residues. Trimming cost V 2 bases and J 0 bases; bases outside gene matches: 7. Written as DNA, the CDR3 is TGTGCCAGCAGTTTAGGTGTCGGGAGGCCCTCCTACGAGCAGTACTTC. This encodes CASSLGVGRPSYEQYF.

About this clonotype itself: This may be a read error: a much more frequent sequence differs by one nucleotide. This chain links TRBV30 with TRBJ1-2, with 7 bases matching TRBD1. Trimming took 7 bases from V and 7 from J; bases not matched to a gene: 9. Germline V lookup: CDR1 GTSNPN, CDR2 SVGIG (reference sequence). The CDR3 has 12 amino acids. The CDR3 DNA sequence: TGTGCCTCTGGACAGGCCGCTCCTGGCTACACCTTC. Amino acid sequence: CASGQAAPGYTF.

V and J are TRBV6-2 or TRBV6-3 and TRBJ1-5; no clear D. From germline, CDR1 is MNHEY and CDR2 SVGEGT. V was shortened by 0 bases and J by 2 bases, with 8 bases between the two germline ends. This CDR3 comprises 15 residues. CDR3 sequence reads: CASSYSAGGNQPQHF. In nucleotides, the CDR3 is TGTGCCAGCAGTTACTCAGCGGGAGGCAATCAGCCCCAGCATTTT.

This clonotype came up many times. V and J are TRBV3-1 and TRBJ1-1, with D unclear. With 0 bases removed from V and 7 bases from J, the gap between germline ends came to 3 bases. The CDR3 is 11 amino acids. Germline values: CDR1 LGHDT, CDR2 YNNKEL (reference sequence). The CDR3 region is CASSQEGEAFF. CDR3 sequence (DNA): TGTGCCAGCAGCCAAGAGGGTGAAGCTTTCTTT.

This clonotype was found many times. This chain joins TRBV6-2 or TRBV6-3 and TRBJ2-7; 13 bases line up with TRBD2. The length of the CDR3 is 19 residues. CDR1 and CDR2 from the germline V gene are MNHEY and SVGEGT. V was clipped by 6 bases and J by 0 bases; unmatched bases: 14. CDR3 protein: CASRDLPGLAGFPSYEQYF. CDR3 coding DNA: TGTGCCAGCAGGGACCTCCCGGGACTAGCGGGATTCCCCTCCTACGAGCAGTACTTC.

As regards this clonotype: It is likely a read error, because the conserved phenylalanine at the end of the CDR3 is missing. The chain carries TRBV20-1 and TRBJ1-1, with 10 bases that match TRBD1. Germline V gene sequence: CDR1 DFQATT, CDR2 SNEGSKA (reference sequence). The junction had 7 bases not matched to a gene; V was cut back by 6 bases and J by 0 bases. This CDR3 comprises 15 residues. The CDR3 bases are TGCAGTGCCCCGGGACAGGGGACCATGAACACTGAAGCTTTCTCT. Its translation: CSAPGQGTMNTEAFS.

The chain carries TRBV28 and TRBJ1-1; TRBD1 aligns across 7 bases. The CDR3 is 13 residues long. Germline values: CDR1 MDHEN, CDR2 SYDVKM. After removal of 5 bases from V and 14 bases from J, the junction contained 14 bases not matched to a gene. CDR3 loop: CASSLRSAGGVFF. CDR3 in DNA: TGTGCCAGCAGTCTCCGGTCGGCAGGGGGAGTATTCTTT.

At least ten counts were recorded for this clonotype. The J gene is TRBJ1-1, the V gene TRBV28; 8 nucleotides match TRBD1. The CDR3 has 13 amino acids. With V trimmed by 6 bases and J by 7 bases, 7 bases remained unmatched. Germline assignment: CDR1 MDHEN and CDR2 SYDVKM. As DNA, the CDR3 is TGTGCCAGCAGGAAGACAGGGGTGGTTGAAGCTTTCTTT. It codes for CASRKTGVVEAFF.

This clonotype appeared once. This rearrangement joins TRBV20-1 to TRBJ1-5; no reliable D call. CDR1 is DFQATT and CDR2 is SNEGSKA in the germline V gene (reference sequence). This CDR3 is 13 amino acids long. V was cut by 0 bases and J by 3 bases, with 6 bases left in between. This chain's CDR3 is CSARDSINQPQHF. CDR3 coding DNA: TGCAGTGCTAGAGACAGTATCAATCAGCCCCAGCATTTT.

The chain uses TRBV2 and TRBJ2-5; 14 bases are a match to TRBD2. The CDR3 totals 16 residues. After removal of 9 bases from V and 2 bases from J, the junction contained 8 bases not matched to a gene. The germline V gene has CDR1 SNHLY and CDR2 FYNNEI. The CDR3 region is CASLPGLAGVQETQYF. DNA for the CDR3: TGTGCCAGTCTCCCGGGACTAGCGGGAGTACAAGAGACCCAGTACTTC.

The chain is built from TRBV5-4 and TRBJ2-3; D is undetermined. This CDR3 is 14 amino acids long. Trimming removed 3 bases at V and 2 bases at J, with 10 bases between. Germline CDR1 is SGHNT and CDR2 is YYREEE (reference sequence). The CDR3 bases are TGTGCCAGCAGCTGGCCCACCTACACAGATACGCAGTATTTT. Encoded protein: CASSWPTYTDTQYF.

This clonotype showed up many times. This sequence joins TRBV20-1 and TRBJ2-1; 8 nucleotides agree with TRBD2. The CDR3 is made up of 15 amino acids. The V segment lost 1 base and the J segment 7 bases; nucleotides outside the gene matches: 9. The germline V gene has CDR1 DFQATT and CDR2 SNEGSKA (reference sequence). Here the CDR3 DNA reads TGCAGTGCTAGAGGCGAGACTAGCGCTTATAATGAGCAGTTCTTC. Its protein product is CSARGETSAYNEQFF.

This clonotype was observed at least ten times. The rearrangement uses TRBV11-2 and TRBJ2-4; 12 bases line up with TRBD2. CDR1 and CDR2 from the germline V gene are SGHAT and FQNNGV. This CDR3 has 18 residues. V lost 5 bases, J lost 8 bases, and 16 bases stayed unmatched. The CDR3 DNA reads TGTGCCAGCAGCGGGCCCCGGACTAGCGGGGAGGTCATGGACATTCAGTACTTC. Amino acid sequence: CASSGPRTSGEVMDIQYF.

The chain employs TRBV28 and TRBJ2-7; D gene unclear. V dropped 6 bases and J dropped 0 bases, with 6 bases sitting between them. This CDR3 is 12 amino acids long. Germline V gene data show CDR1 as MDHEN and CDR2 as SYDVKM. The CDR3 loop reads CASSPLSYEQYF. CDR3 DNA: TGTGCCAGCAGCCCACTCTCCTACGAGCAGTACTTC.

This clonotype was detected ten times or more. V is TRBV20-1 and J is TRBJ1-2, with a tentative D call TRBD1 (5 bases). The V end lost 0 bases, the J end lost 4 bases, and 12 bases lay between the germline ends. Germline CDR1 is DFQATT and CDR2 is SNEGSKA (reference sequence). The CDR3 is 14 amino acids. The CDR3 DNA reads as TGCAGTGCTAGAGACACGAGGGGAGTCTATGGCTACACCTTC. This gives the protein CSARDTRGVYGYTF.

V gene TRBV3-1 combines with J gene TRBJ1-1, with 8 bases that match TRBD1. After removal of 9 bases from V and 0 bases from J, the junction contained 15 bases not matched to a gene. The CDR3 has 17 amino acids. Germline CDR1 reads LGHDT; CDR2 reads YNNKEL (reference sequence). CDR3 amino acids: CARGERGTGLMNTEAFF. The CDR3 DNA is TGTGCCAGGGGGGAGCGCGGGACAGGTCTCATGAACACTGAAGCTTTCTTT.